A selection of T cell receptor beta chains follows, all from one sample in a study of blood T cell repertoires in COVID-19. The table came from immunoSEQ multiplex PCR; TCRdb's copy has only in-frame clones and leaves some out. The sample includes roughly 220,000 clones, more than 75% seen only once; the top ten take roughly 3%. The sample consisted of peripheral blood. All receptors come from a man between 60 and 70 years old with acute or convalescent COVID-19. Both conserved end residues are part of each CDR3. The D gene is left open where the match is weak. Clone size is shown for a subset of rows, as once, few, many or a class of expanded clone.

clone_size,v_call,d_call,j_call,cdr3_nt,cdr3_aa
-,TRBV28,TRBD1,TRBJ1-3,TGTGCCAGCAGTTTACCCGTTCGGACAGGGGGCCCTGGAAACACCATATATTTT,CASSLPVRTGGPGNTIYF
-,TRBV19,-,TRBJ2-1,TGTGCCAGTAGTCGACAGGAGAGCTCCTACAATGAGCAGTTCTTC,CASSRQESSYNEQFF
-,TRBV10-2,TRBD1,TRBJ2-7,TGCGCCAGCAGAAGAGACAGGGAAATCTCCTACGAGCAGTACTTC,CASRRDREISYEQYF
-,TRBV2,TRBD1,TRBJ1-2,TGTGCCAGCAGTGTAGACAGGGCCGGGTATGGCTACACCTTC,CASSVDRAGYGYTF
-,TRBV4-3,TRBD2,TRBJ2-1,TGCGCCAGCAGCCAAGATAGGGCCGCGGGGGGCCGTGCCTACAATGAGCAGTTCTTC,CASSQDRAAGGRAYNEQFF
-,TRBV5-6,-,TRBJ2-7,TGTGCCAGCAGCCCAATCACAGGAGGGGCACCTTCCTACGAGCAGTACTTC,CASSPITGGAPSYEQYF
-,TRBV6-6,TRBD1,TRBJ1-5,TGTGCCAGCAGTTACTCGGGGACAGGGGATCAGCCCCAGCATTTT,CASSYSGTGDQPQHF
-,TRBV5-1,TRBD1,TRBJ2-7,TGCGCCAGCAGCCCGGACAGGGGGCACGAGCAGTACTTC,CASSPDRGHEQYF
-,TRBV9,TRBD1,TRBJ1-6,TGTGCCAGCAGCGCAGGGACAGGGGGTTATAATTCACCCCTCCACTTT,CASSAGTGGYNSPLHF
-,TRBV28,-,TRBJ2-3,TGTGCCAGCCCCCCAGGGGGGCCGCGCACAGATACGCAGTATTTT,CASPPGGPRTDTQYF
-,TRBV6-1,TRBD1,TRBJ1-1,TGTGCCAGCAGTTCCTACGGACAGGGACACACTGAAGCTTTCTTT,CASSSYGQGHTEAFF
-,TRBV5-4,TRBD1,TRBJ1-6,TGTGCCAGCAGCTTCGGACAGGGAGAAAGACCCCTCCACTTT,CASSFGQGERPLHF
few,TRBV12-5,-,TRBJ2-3,TGTGCTAGTGGTTGGGGGGACGTAAACACAGATACGCAGTATTTT,CASGWGDVNTDTQYF
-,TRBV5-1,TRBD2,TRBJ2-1,TGCGCCAGCAGCCTGGATGTGACTAGCGGCTACAATGAGCAGTTCTTC,CASSLDVTSGYNEQFF
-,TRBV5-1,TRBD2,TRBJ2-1,TGCGCCAGCAGCTTGATTACTAGCGGGGGAGACAATGAGCAGTTCTTC,CASSLITSGGDNEQFF